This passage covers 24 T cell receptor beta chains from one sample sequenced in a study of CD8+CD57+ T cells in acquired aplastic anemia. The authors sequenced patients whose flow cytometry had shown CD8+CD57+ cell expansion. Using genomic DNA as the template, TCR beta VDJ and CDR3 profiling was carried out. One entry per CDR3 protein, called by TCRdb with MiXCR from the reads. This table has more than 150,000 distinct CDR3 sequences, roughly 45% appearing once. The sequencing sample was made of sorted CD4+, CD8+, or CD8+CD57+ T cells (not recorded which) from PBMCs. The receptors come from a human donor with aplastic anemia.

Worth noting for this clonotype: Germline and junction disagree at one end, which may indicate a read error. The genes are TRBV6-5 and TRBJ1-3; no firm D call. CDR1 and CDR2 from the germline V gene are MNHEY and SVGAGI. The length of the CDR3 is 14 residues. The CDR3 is CASSYDPSGNTTYF. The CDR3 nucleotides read TGTGCCAGCAGTTACGATCCCTCTGGAAACACCACATATTTT.

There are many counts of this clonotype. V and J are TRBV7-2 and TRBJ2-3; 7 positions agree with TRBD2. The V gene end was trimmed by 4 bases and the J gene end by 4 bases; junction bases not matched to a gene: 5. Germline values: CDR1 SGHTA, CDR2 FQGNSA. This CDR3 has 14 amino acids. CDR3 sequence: CASSSTSRADTQYF. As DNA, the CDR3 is TGTGCCAGCAGCTCGACTAGCCGGGCAGATACGCAGTATTTT.

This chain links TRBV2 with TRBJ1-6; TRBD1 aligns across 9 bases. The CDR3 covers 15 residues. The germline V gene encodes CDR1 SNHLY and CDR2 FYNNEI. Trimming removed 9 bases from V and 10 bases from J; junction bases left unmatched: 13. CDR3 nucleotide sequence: TGTGCCAGTAGCGACGAACAGGGGGCTCGGTCACCCCTCCACTTT. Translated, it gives CASSDEQGARSPLHF.

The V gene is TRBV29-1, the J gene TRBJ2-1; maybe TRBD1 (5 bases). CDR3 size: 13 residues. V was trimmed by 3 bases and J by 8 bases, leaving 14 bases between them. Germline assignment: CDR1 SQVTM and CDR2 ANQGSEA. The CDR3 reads CSVEGPQRDEQFF. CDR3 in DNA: TGCAGCGTTGAGGGGCCACAACGCGATGAGCAGTTCTTC.

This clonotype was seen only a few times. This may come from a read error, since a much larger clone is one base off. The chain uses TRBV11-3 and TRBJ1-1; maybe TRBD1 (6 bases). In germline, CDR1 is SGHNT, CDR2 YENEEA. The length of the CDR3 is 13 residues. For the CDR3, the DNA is TGTGCCAGCGGCTTAACAGGGAAGCCTGAAGCTTTCTTT. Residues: CASGLTGKPEAFF. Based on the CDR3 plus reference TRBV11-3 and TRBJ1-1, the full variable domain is EAGVVQSPRYKIIEKKQPVAFWCNPISGHNTLYWYLQNLGQGPELLIRYENEEAVDDSQLPKDRFSAERLKGVDSTLKIQPAELGDSAVYLCASGLTGKPEAFFGQGTRLTVV.

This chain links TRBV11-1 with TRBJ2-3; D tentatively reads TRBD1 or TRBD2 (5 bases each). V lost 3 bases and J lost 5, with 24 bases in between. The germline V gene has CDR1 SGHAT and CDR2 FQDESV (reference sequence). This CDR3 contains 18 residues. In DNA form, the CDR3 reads TGTGCCAGCAGCTTGATCTCAGTTACGGGACGGGGTGGAGATACGCAGTATTTT. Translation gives CASSLISVTGRGGDTQYF. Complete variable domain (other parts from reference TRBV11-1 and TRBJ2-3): EAEVAQSPRYKITEKSQAVAFWCDPISGHATLYWYRQILGQGPELLVQFQDESVVDDSQLPKDRFSAERLKGVDSTLKIQPAELGDSAMYLCASSLISVTGRGGDTQYFGPGTRLTVL.

In DNA form, the CDR3 reads TGCAGTGCTAGAGTTCCGGGCGGCACGAACACTGAAGCTTTCTTT. Protein sequence: CSARVPGGTNTEAFF. V gene TRBV20-1 combines with J gene TRBJ1-1; D is unclear. This CDR3 has 15 amino acids. Trimming pared 1 base from V and 1 base from J, leaving 13 bases between. Germline V lookup: CDR1 DFQATT, CDR2 SNEGSKA (reference sequence).

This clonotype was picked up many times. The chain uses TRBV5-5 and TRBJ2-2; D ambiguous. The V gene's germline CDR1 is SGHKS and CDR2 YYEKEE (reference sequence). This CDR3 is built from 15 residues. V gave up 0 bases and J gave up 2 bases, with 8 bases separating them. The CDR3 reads CASSLAIGNTGELFF. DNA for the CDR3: TGTGCCAGCAGCTTGGCGATTGGAAACACCGGGGAGCTGTTTTTT. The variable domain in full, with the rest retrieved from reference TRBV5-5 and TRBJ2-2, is DAGVTQSPTHLIKTRGQQVTLRCSPISGHKSVSWYQQVLGQGPQFIFQYYEKEERGRGNFPDRFSARQFPNYSSELNVNALLLGDSALYLCASSLAIGNTGELFFGEGSRLTVL.

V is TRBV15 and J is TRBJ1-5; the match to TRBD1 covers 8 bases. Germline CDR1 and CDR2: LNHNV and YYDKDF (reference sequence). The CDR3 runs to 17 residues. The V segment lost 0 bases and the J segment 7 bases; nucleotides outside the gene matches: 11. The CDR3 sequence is CATSRDHRQGAKQPQHF. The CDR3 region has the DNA TGTGCCACCAGCAGAGATCATCGGCAGGGGGCTAAACAGCCCCAGCATTTT.

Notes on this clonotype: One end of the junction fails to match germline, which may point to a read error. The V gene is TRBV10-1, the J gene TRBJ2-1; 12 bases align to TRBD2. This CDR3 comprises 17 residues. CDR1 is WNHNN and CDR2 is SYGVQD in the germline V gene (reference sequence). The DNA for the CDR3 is TGCGCCAGACCGGGACTAGCGGGTATGAGCTCCTACAGTGAGCAGTTCTTC. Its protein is CARPGLAGMSSYSEQFF.

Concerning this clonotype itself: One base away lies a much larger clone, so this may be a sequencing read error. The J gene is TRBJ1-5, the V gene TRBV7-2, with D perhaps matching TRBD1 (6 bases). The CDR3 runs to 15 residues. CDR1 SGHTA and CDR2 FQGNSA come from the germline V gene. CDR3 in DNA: TGCGCCCGCAGCCAATGGACAGTTTCAGGTCAGCCCCAGCATTTT. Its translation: CARSQWTVSGQPQHF.

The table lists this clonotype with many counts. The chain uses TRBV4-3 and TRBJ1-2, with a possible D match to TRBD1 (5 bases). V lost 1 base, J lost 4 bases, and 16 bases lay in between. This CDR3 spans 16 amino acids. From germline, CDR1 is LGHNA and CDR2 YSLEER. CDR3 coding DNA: TGCGCCAGCAGCCAAGGGTCGGCAGGGCGCGCCTATGGCTACACCTTC. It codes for CASSQGSAGRAYGYTF.

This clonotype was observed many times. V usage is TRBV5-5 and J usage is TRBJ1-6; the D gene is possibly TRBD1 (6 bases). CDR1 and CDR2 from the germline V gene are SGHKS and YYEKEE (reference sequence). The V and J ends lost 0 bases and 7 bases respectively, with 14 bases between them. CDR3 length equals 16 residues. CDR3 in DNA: TGTGCCAGCAGCTTGGGTGGGCAGGGGTCGAATTCACCCCTCCACTTT. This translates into CASSLGGQGSNSPLHF.

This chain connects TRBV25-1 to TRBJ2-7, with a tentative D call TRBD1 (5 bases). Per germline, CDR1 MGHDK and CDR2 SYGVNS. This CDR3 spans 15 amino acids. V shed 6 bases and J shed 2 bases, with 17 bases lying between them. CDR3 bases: TGTGCCAGCAGCGGCACTGATCAGGGTCCCTACGAGCAGTACTTC. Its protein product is CASSGTDQGPYEQYF.

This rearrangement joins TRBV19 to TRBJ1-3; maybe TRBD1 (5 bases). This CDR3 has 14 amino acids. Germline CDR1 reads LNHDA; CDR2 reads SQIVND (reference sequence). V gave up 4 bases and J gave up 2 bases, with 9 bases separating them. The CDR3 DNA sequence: TGTGCCAGTAGTAGACCGACAGCTGGAAACACCATATATTTT. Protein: CASSRPTAGNTIYF.

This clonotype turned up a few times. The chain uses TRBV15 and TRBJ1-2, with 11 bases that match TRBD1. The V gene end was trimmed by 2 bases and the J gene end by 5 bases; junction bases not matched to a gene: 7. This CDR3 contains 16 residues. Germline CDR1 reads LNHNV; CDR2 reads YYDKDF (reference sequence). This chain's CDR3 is CATSRRTGGAGYGYTF. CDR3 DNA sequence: TGTGCCACCAGCAGAAGGACAGGGGGCGCGGGATATGGCTACACCTTC.

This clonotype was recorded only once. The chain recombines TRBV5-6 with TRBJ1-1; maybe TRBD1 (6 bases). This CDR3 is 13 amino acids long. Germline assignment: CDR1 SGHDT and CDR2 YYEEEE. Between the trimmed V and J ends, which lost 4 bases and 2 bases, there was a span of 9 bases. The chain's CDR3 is CASSRRGNTEAFF. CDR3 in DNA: TGTGCCAGCAGCCGCAGGGGAAACACTGAAGCTTTCTTT.

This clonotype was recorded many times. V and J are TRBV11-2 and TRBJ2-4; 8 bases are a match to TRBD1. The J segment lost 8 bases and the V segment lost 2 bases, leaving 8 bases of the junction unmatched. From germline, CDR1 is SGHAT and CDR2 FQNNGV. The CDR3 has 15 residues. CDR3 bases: TGTGCCAGCAGCTTATCAGGGGGCCTTAAGGACATTCAGTACTTC. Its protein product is CASSLSGGLKDIQYF. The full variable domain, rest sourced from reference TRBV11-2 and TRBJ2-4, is EAGVAQSPRYKIIEKRQSVAFWCNPISGHATLYWYQQILGQGPKLLIQFQNNGVVDDSQLPKDRFSAERLKGVDSTLKIQPAKLEDSAVYLCASSLSGGLKDIQYFGAGTRLSVL.

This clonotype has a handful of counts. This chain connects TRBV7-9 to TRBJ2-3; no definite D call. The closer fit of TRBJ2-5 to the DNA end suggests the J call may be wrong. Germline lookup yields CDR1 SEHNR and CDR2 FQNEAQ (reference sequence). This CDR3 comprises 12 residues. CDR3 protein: CASSLYGETQYF. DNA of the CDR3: TGTGCCAGCAGCTTATACGGGGAGACCCAGTACTTC.

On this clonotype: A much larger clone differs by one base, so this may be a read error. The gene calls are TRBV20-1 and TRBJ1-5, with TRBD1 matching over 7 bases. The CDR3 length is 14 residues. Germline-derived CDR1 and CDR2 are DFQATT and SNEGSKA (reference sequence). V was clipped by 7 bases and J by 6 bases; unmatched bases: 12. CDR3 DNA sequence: TGCAGTGTTAGGCAAACAGGGGATGGTCAGCCCCAGCATTTT. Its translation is CSVRQTGDGQPQHF.

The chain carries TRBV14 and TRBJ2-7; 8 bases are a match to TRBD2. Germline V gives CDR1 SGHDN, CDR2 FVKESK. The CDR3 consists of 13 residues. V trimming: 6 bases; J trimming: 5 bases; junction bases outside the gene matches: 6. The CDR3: CASSPVSGDEQYV. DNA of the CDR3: TGTGCCAGCAGTCCAGTTAGCGGGGACGAGCAGTACGTC.

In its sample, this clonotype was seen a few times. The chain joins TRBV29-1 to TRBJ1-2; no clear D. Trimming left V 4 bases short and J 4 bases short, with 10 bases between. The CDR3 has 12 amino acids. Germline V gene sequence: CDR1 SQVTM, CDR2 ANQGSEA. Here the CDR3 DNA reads TGCAGCGTTGGGGAGGAACTCTATGGCTACACCTTC. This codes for CSVGEELYGYTF.

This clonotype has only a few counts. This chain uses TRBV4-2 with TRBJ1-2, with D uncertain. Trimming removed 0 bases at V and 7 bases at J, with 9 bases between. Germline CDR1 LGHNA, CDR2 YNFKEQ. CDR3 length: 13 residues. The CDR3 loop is CASSQDLTPGYTF. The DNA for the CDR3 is TGTGCCAGCAGCCAAGATTTAACTCCTGGCTACACCTTC.

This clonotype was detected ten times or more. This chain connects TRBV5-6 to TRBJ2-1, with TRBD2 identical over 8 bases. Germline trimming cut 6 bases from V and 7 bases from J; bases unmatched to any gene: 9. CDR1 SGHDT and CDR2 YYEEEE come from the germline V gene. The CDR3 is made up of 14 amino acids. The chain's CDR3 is CASISAGGLNEQFF. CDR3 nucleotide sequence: TGTGCCAGCATCTCGGCGGGGGGCCTAAATGAGCAGTTCTTC. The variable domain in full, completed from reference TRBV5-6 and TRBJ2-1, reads DAGVTQSPTHLIKTRGQQVTLRCSPKSGHDTVSWYQQALGQGPQFIFQYYEEEERQRGNFPDRFSGHQFPNYSSELNVNALLLGDSALYLCASISAGGLNEQFFGPGTRLTVL.